The rows below give T cell receptor beta chains drawn from one sample of a study of shared clonotypes between healthy human individuals. Generated by immunoSEQ multiplex PCR, the TCRdb table keeps only in-frame clones and is missing some. The sample gives some 2.3 million clones, approximately 93% of which show up once; 0.3% to 0.4% is in the top ten. Sequencing was done on a sample of naive CD4+ T cells from PBMCs. Receptors originate from a man between 18 and 29 years old in good health. Some clones in this sample may be carry-over from other donors' samples. CDR3s leave out the opening cysteine and the closing phenylalanine or tryptophan. Fields, in order: D gene, V gene, J gene, CDR3 protein. D genes are given only for firm matches.

>NA|TRBV10-2|TRBJ1-5
ASSEKPGHQPQH
>TRBD2|TRBV19|TRBJ2-1
ATSRIAGGYNEQF
>TRBD2|TRBV5-4|TRBJ2-1
ASSPGTSGRRNEQF
>NA|TRBV2|TRBJ1-1
ASSYRVLNTEAF
>NA|TRBV5-1|TRBJ2-5
ASSLPPDQETQY
>NA|TRBV10-3|TRBJ2-5
AISGPQETQY
>TRBD1|TRBV4-2|TRBJ1-5
ASSQALPTGLKMGNQPQH
>TRBD2|TRBV7-9|TRBJ2-2
ASRDAPAGAGGDTGELF
>NA|TRBV2|TRBJ1-2
ASTLLDPTDYPKRGYT
>NA|TRBV6-5|TRBJ2-6
ASSFRGPGANVLT
>TRBD1|TRBV10-3|TRBJ1-1
AIRPDRVNTEAF
>TRBD1|TRBV5-4|TRBJ2-7
ASSLEGQSREQY
>NA|TRBV5-1|TRBJ2-5
ASSLSSPTQETQY